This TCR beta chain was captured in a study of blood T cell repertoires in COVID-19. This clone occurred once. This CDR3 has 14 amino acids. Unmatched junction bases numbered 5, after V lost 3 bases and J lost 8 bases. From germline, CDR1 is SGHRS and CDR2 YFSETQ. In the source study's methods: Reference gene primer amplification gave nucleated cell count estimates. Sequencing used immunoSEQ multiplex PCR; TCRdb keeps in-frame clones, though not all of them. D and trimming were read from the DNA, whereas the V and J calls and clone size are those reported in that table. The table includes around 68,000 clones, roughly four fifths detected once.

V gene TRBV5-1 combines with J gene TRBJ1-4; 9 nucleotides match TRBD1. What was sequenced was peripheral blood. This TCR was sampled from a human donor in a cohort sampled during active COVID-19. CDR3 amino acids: CASSWGQGGEKLFF. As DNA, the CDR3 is TGCGCCAGCAGCTGGGGACAGGGAGGAGAAAAACTGTTTTTT.